This TCR beta chain was sequenced during a study of cytomegalovirus exposure and HLA in healthy donors. The primer mix had 60 Vbeta and 13 Jbeta primers. Sequenced by immunoSEQ multiplex PCR; TCRdb stores in-frame clones only, minus some. The data show roughly 180,000 clones, with 80% seen just once and roughly 4.7% held by the top ten. This clone appeared a few times. The material sequenced was PBMCs. This sequence was found in a woman in her forties or fifties in good health and CMV-seropositive.

CDR3 amino acids: CASRLYQGEAFF. The DNA of the CDR3 is TGTGCCAGCAGACTGTACCAGGGTGAAGCTTTCTTT. The chain uses TRBV28 and TRBJ1-1, with D perhaps matching TRBD1 (5 bases). The CDR3 runs to 12 residues. From germline, CDR1 is MDHEN and CDR2 SYDVKM. The ends were cut back, 6 bases at V and 7 bases at J, with 12 bases in the middle. Filled out from reference TRBV28 and TRBJ1-1, the complete variable domain reads DVKVTQSSRYLVKRTGEKVFLECVQDMDHENMFWYRQDPGLGLRLIYFSYDVKMKEKGDIPEGYSVSREKKERFSLILESASTNQTSMYLCASRLYQGEAFFGQGTRLTVV.